The 28 T cell receptor beta chains listed next were all sequenced from one sample in a study of blood T cell repertoires in COVID-19. Sequencing used immunoSEQ multiplex PCR; TCRdb keeps in-frame clones, though not all of them. The sample yields nearly 300,000 clones, approximately 88% seen once. The material sequenced was peripheral blood. The receptors were gathered from a human donor with COVID-19, enrolled during active disease. The donor label of this sample is uncertain.

The genes are TRBV19 and TRBJ2-2; the match to TRBD2 covers 7 bases. Trimming at V came to 7 bases and at J to 6 bases, leaving 11 bases not matched to a gene. CDR3 size: 15 residues. Germline-derived CDR1 and CDR2 are LNHDA and SQIVND (reference sequence). CDR3 amino acids: CASNPKGLIAGELFF. The CDR3 DNA follows: TGTGCCAGTAACCCCAAGGGACTAATCGCCGGGGAGCTGTTTTTT.

The V call is TRBV3-1 (or the pseudogene TRBV3-2), the J call TRBJ1-4, with D perhaps matching TRBD1 (6 bases). Germline-derived CDR1 and CDR2 are LGHDT and YNNKEL (reference sequence). The ends were cut back, 1 base at V and 7 bases at J, with 16 bases in the middle. The CDR3 spans 16 residues. The CDR3 DNA is TGTGCCAGCAGCCAAGTGCGGGGGGCCAGGGGTGAAAAACTGTTTTTT. Amino acids: CASSQVRGARGEKLFF.

The count of this clone is one. V is TRBV15 and J is TRBJ1-2; D gene uncertain. The CDR3 consists of 13 residues. Deletions cut 0 bases from V and 4 bases from J, with 6 bases between. Germline V gene data show CDR1 as LNHNV and CDR2 as YYDKDF (reference sequence). CDR3 protein: CATSRDLAYGYTF. The CDR3 region has the DNA TGTGCCACCAGCAGAGATTTGGCCTATGGCTACACCTTC.

This clone was counted a few times. This sequence joins TRBV5-1 and TRBJ2-3, with 9 bases that match TRBD1. The V segment lost 2 bases and the J segment 1 base; nucleotides outside the gene matches: 2. Germline loops: CDR1 SGHRS, CDR2 YFSETQ. This CDR3 has 15 residues. CDR3 region: CASSFGDRGTDTQYF. CDR3 coding DNA: TGCGCCAGCAGCTTTGGGGACAGGGGCACAGATACGCAGTATTTT. The full variable domain, completed using reference TRBV5-1 and TRBJ2-3, is KAGVTQTPRYLIKTRGQQVTLSCSPISGHRSVSWYQQTPGQGLQFLFEYFSETQRNKGNFPGRFSGRQFSNSRSEMNVSTLELGDSALYLCASSFGDRGTDTQYFGPGTRLTVL.

V usage is TRBV24-1 and J usage is TRBJ2-7, with D hard to call. The germline V gene encodes CDR1 KGHDR and CDR2 SFDVKD. Trimming removed 2 bases from V and 6 bases from J, with 7 bases in between. The CDR3 totals 12 residues. CDR3 region: CATSDYRGEQYF. The CDR3 bases are TGTGCCACCAGTGATTACCGCGGCGAGCAGTACTTC.

V and J are TRBV19 and TRBJ2-1, with 9 bases fitting TRBD2. Germline CDR1 and CDR2: LNHDA and SQIVND (reference sequence). V dropped 1 base and J dropped 2; count of bases not matched to a gene: 6. CDR3 length equals 17 residues. CDR3 sequence reads: CASSIVLAGGAYNEQFF. DNA for the CDR3: TGTGCCAGTAGTATAGTGTTGGCGGGAGGGGCCTACAATGAGCAGTTCTTC.

The V and J genes are TRBV13 and TRBJ2-1, with 11 positions matching TRBD2. Germline V gives CDR1 PRHDT, CDR2 FYEKMQ (reference sequence). V lost 3 bases and J lost 4; bases outside the gene matches: 2. This CDR3 is 15 amino acids long. The CDR3 DNA reads TGTGCCAGCAGCTTCTTAGCGGGAGGGTACAATGAGCAGTTCTTC. The encoded protein is CASSFLAGGYNEQFF.

Points on this clone: The junction does not match germline at one end; this may be a read error. This chain links TRBV7-7 with TRBJ2-5, with TRBD2 identical over 12 bases. Per the germline V gene, CDR1 is SSHAT and CDR2 is FNYEAQ (reference sequence). CDR3 length: 15 amino acids. Written as DNA, the CDR3 is TGTGCTAGCAGCTTAGGACTAGCGGGAACCGAGACCCAGTACTTC. Protein sequence: CASSLGLAGTETQYF.

This clone is a singleton in its sample. This rearrangement joins TRBV19 to TRBJ2-7; D is possibly TRBD2 (5 bases). The germline V gene encodes CDR1 LNHDA and CDR2 SQIVND (reference sequence). The CDR3 loop spans 14 amino acids. Trimming cost V 3 bases and J 0 bases, with 9 bases left between them. CDR3 amino acids: CASSIPGVSYEQYF. The CDR3 DNA reads as TGTGCCAGTAGTATCCCCGGGGTCTCCTACGAGCAGTACTTC.

The chain employs TRBV5-6 and TRBJ1-1; D is possibly TRBD1 (5 bases). V lost 6 bases, J lost 0 bases, and 12 bases lay in between. In germline, CDR1 is SGHDT, CDR2 YYEEEE. The CDR3 is 14 residues long. The chain's CDR3 is CASKTAGLNTEAFF. CDR3 sequence (DNA): TGTGCCAGCAAGACGGCAGGGCTGAACACTGAAGCTTTCTTT.

The genes are TRBV27 and TRBJ1-5, with 9 bases aligning to TRBD1. Losses at the gene ends were 7 bases for V and 7 bases for J; bases not matched to a gene: 14. The CDR3 has 16 amino acids. Germline V gives CDR1 MNHEY, CDR2 SMNVEV (reference sequence). CDR3 residues: CASTGTGIAMRQPQHF. The CDR3 DNA is TGTGCCAGCACCGGGACAGGGATCGCCATGCGGCAGCCCCAGCATTTT.

V gene TRBV19 combines with J gene TRBJ2-3; tentative D call: TRBD2 (5 bases). The CDR3 contains 14 residues. V shed 5 bases and J shed 2 bases, with 11 bases lying between them. Looked up from germline, CDR1 is LNHDA and CDR2 is SQIVND (reference sequence). The CDR3 DNA reads as TGTGCCAGTAGTCCCGGAGCGGCCACAGATACGCAGTATTTT. Protein sequence: CASSPGAATDTQYF.

This clone was counted once. The chain is built from TRBV5-1 and TRBJ2-1, with 8 nucleotides matching TRBD2. CDR1 is SGHRS and CDR2 is YFSETQ in the germline V gene. V dropped 2 bases and J dropped 6; count of bases not matched to a gene: 7. The CDR3 runs to 15 residues. The chain's CDR3 is CASSLTGGPGNEQFF. The CDR3, as DNA: TGCGCCAGCAGCTTAACGGGAGGGCCCGGCAATGAGCAGTTCTTC.

The chain couples TRBV19 to TRBJ2-7; TRBD2 might be the D (6 bases). The germline gives CDR1 LNHDA, CDR2 SQIVND (reference sequence). The germline V and J ends were trimmed by 3 bases and 1 base, with 10 bases remaining between them. The CDR3 runs to 14 residues. CDR3 nucleotide sequence: TGTGCCAGTAGTATTCCAGGGACTTCCTACGAGCAGTACTTC. Encoded protein: CASSIPGTSYEQYF.

This sequence joins TRBV18 and TRBJ1-1, with TRBD1 matching over 7 bases. Trimming removed 0 bases from V and 0 bases from J; junction bases left unmatched: 4. The length of the CDR3 is 16 residues. Germline CDR1 KGHSH, CDR2 LQKENI. As DNA, the CDR3 is TGTGCCAGCTCACCACCGGGACAGATGTTGAACACTGAAGCTTTCTTT. The encoded protein is CASSPPGQMLNTEAFF.

This clone was seen ten or more times. This chain joins TRBV15 and TRBJ1-5, with TRBD1 matching 8 bases. The CDR3 is made up of 17 amino acids. Per the germline V gene, CDR1 is LNHNV and CDR2 is YYDKDF (reference sequence). After removal of 5 bases from V and 5 bases from J, the junction contained 14 bases not matched to a gene. The CDR3 spells CATSRRYSDRADQPQHF. DNA for the CDR3: TGTGCCACCAGCCGGAGGTACTCGGACAGGGCCGATCAGCCCCAGCATTTT.

The V and J genes are TRBV20-1 and TRBJ2-5; 10 bases fit TRBD1. Germline CDR1 reads DFQATT; CDR2 reads SNEGSKA (reference sequence). V shed 3 bases, J shed 2 bases, and the junction held 6 bases outside the gene matches. This CDR3 region has 15 residues. The CDR3 loop reads CSASGTGDRQETQYF. The CDR3 DNA reads as TGCAGTGCTAGTGGGACAGGGGATCGTCAAGAGACCCAGTACTTC.

The chain has TRBV29-1 and TRBJ1-3; D is ambiguous. Deletions cut 5 bases from V and 4 bases from J, with 6 bases between. Germline V gene lookup returns CDR1 SQVTM and CDR2 ANQGSEA. This CDR3 comprises 11 residues. The CDR3 sequence is CSVHSGNTIYF. In DNA form, the CDR3 reads TGCAGCGTTCACTCCGGAAACACCATATATTTT. The full variable domain, in which reference TRBV29-1 and TRBJ1-3 provide the parts outside the CDR3, is SAVISQKPSRDICQRGTSLTIQCQVDSQVTMMFWYRQQPGQSLTLIATANQGSEATYESGFVIDKFPISRPNLTFSTLTVSNMSPEDSSIYLCSVHSGNTIYFGEGSWLTVV.

This sequence joins TRBV7-2 and TRBJ2-3; D may be TRBD1 (6 bases). Germline V gives CDR1 SGHTA, CDR2 FQGNSA. The CDR3 runs to 13 residues. V was cut by 5 bases and J by 6 bases, with 12 bases left in between. The CDR3 loop reads CASSNRQEDTQYF. Written as DNA, the CDR3 is TGTGCCAGCAGCAATCGACAGGAGGATACGCAGTATTTT.

The rearrangement links TRBV5-4 to TRBJ2-7; weak D call: TRBD2 (6 bases). Germline CDR1 is SGHNT and CDR2 is YYREEE (reference sequence). Between the trimmed V and J ends, which lost 3 bases and 5 bases, there was a span of 18 bases. CDR3 length: 15 amino acids. The DNA of the CDR3 is TGTGCCAGCAGCTCGTTAGTGGTGGGGGGAGACGAGCAGTACTTC. Translation: CASSSLVVGGDEQYF.

This clone was detected a few times. This chain links TRBV4-3 with TRBJ1-2, with 8 bases that match TRBD1. The CDR3 has 15 amino acids. After removal of 0 bases from V and 4 bases from J, the junction contained 4 bases not matched to a gene. Germline V lookup: CDR1 LGHNA, CDR2 YSLEER. This chain's CDR3 is CASSQDAGGRYGYTF. CDR3 DNA sequence: TGCGCCAGCAGCCAAGATGCAGGGGGCCGCTATGGCTACACCTTC.

The chain carries TRBV19 and TRBJ2-3; D ambiguous. The length of the CDR3 is 17 residues. V was trimmed by 0 bases and J by 0 bases, leaving 13 bases between them. CDR1 and CDR2 from the germline V gene are LNHDA and SQIVND (reference sequence). The CDR3 DNA reads as TGTGCCAGTAGTATAGATAGTCGACTCCTTAGCACAGATACGCAGTATTTT. Translation gives CASSIDSRLLSTDTQYF. Looking up the rest from reference TRBV19 and TRBJ2-3 gives the full variable domain: DGGITQSPKYLFRKEGQNVTLSCEQNLNHDAMYWYRQDPGQGLRLIYYSQIVNDFQKGDIAEGYSVSREKKESFPLTVTSAQKNPTAFYLCASSIDSRLLSTDTQYFGPGTRLTVL.

The rearrangement links TRBV15 to TRBJ1-4; 9 bases align to TRBD1. The CDR3 has 19 amino acids. Unmatched junction bases numbered 14, after V lost 3 bases and J lost 3 bases. From germline, CDR1 is LNHNV and CDR2 YYDKDF (reference sequence). As DNA, the CDR3 is TGTGCCACCAGCAGGGGATCCGGGACAGGGAGGGTAGCTAATGAAAAACTGTTTTTT. Its protein product is CATSRGSGTGRVANEKLFF.

The genes are TRBV19 and TRBJ2-7; 10 bases map to TRBD1. J gave up 1 base and V 2 bases, and 5 bases lay outside the gene matches. The CDR3 has 16 amino acids. In germline, CDR1 is LNHDA, CDR2 SQIVND (reference sequence). CDR3 residues: CASSIQRTGGSYEQYF. The CDR3 DNA reads as TGTGCCAGTAGTATACAAAGGACAGGGGGGTCCTACGAGCAGTACTTC. The whole variable domain, remainder taken from reference TRBV19 and TRBJ2-7, is DGGITQSPKYLFRKEGQNVTLSCEQNLNHDAMYWYRQDPGQGLRLIYYSQIVNDFQKGDIAEGYSVSREKKESFPLTVTSAQKNPTAFYLCASSIQRTGGSYEQYFGPGTRLTVT.

This chain links TRBV27 with TRBJ2-1; 12 positions agree with TRBD2. The CDR3 loop spans 15 amino acids. Trimming took 2 bases from V and 8 from J; bases not matched to a gene: 4. From germline, CDR1 is MNHEY and CDR2 SMNVEV (reference sequence). CDR3 amino acids: CASSLRLAGGHEQFF. The CDR3 bases are TGTGCCAGCAGTTTACGGCTAGCGGGAGGGCATGAGCAGTTCTTC.

This clone was seen just once. The rearrangement uses TRBV28 and TRBJ2-5, with a possible D match to TRBD1 (7 bases). V lost 5 bases to trimming and J lost 5 bases, with 18 bases between them. CDR1 and CDR2 from the germline V gene are MDHEN and SYDVKM. This CDR3 contains 15 residues. The CDR3 loop is CASSPFGAGGETQYF. The CDR3 DNA is TGTGCCAGCAGTCCTTTCGGGGCAGGGGGGGAGACCCAGTACTTC. The full variable domain, in which reference TRBV28 and TRBJ2-5 provide the parts outside the CDR3, is DVKVTQSSRYLVKRTGEKVFLECVQDMDHENMFWYRQDPGLGLRLIYFSYDVKMKEKGDIPEGYSVSREKKERFSLILESASTNQTSMYLCASSPFGAGGETQYFGPGTRLLVL.

Relative to its sample, this clone is medium-sized. This rearrangement joins TRBV6-2 or TRBV6-3 to TRBJ2-5; possibly TRBD1 for D (5 bases). The CDR3 runs to 15 residues. CDR1 is MNHEY and CDR2 is SVGEGT in the germline V gene. Trimming shortened V by 2 bases and J by 2 bases, and 12 bases separated the two germline ends. CDR3 bases: TGTGCCAGCAGTTACCCGACAGCCGGGCAAGAGACCCAGTACTTC. Its translation: CASSYPTAGQETQYF.

The chain has TRBV27 and TRBJ2-7; 10 bases match TRBD2. J was trimmed by 6 bases and V by 4 bases; bases with no gene match: 9. The CDR3 covers 15 residues. The germline gives CDR1 MNHEY, CDR2 SMNVEV (reference sequence). In DNA, the CDR3 is TGTGCCAGCAGTTCCCTAGCGGGAGTCGGAGGCGAGCAGTACTTC. This codes for CASSSLAGVGGEQYF.